This T cell receptor (beta chain) was sequenced in a study of T cell responses to AZD1222 COVID-19 vaccine. About this clone itself: Antigen: not known.

Overall study findings and caveats: Nearly half of unique spike-specific TCRs reportedly avoided B.1.351 and B.1.1.7 mutated regions.

The CDR3 contains 16 residues. CDR1 is SGHRS, CDR2 YFSETQ, per germline. Trimming stripped 5 bases from V and 3 bases from J, with 20 bases between. Assay used: immunoSEQ multiplex PCR; TCRdb lists only in-frame clones, some missing. The top ten clones hold 10% to 13% of a sample with around 88,000 clones, 80% to 90% of them seen once. The chain employs TRBV5-1 and TRBJ1-1, with D hard to call. The TCR originated in an adult in good health. This sample comprised peripheral blood, obtained on day 0 of MenACWY control vaccination. The CDR3: CASRRTPSQGDTEAFF. Here the CDR3 DNA reads TGCGCCAGCAGACGTACCCCGTCCCAAGGTGACACTGAAGCTTTCTTT. Using reference TRBV5-1 and TRBJ1-1 for the parts outside the CDR3, the full variable domain is KAGVTQTPRYLIKTRGQQVTLSCSPISGHRSVSWYQQTPGQGLQFLFEYFSETQRNKGNFPGRFSGRQFSNSRSEMNVSTLELGDSALYLCASRRTPSQGDTEAFFGQGTRLTVV.